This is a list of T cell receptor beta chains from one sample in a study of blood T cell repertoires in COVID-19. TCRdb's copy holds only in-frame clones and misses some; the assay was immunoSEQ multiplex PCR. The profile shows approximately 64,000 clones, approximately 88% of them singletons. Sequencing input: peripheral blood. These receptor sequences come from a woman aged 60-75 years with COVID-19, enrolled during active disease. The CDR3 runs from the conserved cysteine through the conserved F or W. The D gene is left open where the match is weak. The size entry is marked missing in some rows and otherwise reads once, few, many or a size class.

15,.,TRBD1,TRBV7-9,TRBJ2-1,CASSLDRGGGDEQFF
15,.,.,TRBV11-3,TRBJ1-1,CASSPRANLNTEAFF
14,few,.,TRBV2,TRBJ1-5,CASSPRGGYQPQHF
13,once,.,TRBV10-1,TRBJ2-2,CASSGKETGELFF
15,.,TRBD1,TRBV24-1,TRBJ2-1,CATSETGTVYNEQFF
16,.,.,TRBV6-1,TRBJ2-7,CASSEARGLSSYEQYF
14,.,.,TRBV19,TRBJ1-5,CASKEANSNQPQHF
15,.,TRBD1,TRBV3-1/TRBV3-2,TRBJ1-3,CASSQAGTGGNTIYF
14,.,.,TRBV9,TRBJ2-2,CASSGSTGNRELFF
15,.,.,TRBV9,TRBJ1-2,CASSEGGGIYYGYTF
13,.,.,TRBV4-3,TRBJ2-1,CASSQDLNNEQFF
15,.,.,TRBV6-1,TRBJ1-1,CASSEAGGFNTEAFF
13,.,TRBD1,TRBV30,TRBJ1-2,CAWSVQGTYGYTF
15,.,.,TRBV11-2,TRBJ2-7,CASSIRPDWSYEQYF
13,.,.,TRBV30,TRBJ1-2,CAWSVRGALGYTF
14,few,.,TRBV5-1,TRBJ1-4,CASSFSRSTEKLFF
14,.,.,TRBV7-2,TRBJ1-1,CASSPWTENTEAFF
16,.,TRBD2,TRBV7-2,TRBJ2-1,CASSLEGLAALNEQFF
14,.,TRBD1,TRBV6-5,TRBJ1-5,CASSLQGEGQPQHF
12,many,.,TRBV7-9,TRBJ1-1,CASSLESGEAFF
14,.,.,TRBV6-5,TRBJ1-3,CASMQGRSGNTIYF
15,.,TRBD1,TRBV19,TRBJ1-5,CASSRQWTGDQPQHF
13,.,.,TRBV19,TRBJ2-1,CASTGGALDEQFF
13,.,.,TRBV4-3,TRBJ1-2,CASSHQGSYGYTF
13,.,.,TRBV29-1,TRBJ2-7,CSVLRGGSYEQYF
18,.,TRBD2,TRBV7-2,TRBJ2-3,CASSLAPYSGSGGDTQYF
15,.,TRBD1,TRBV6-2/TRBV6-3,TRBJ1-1,CASSKGGQMNTEAFF
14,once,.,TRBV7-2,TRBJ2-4,CASSSGAVKNIQYF
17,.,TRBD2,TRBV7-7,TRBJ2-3,CASSLGTSGALQDTQYF
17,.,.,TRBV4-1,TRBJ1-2,CASSPTPLRGHGYGYTF
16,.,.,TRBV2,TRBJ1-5,CASSTETGRWNQPQHF
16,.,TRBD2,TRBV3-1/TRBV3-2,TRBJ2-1,CASSQLSGGAYNEQFF
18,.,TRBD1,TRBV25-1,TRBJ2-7,CASSEYPPARDRSYEQYF
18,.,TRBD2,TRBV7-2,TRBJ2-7,CASSLASTSGGHSYEQYF
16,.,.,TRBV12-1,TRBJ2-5,CASSFVRSVEVETQYF
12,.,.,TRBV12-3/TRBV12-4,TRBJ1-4,CASSFANEKLFF
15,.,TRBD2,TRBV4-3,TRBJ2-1,CASSQGLAAYNEQFF
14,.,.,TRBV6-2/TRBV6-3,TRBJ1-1,CASSSSGFNTEAFF
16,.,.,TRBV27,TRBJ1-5,CASRRGGASSNQPQHF
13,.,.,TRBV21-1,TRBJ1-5,CASSKGRAQPQHF
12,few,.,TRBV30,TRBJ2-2,CAWSPVTGELFF
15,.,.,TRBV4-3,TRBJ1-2,CASSQDAQGNYGYTF
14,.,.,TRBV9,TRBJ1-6,CASSVGGYDSPLHF
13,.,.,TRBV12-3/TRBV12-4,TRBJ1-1,CASRRGGRTEAFF
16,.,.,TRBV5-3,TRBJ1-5,CARSLVRRTTAQPQHF
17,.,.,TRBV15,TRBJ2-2,CATSRDLGHTNTGELFF
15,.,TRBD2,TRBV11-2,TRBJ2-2,CASSLQAGGGRELFF
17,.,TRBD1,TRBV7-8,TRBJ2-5,CASSPRSIGQGKETQYF
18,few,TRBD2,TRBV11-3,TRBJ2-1,CASSPRPGTSGGNNEQFF
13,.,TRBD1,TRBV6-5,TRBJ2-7,CATAGTGSDEQYF
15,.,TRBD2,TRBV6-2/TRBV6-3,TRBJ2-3,CASSTPSGMADTQYF
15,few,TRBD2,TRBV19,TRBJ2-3,CASSLSGRGGGTQYF